This TCR beta chain came from a study of T cell clones after liver transplantation. Across the study: Immunosuppression withdrawal was tried within 2 years after liver transplantation in this trial. Subjects received no induction therapy and standard immunosuppression until randomization at 12-24 months post-transplant.

With regard to this clone: What it binds is unknown.

Method: immunoSEQ multiplex PCR; TCRdb's copy keeps in-frame clones and lacks some. This sample carries about 76,000 clones, approximately 87% of them seen once, and the ten largest clones take 2.8%. Trimming stripped 2 bases from V and 7 bases from J, with 6 bases between. Germline V gene lookup returns CDR1 SEHNR and CDR2 FQNEAQ (reference sequence). This CDR3 has 12 residues. Broader study findings: The donor-reactive repertoire was only partly measurable in two subjects, lacking donor cells.

The V and J genes are TRBV7-9 and TRBJ2-1, with D possibly being TRBD2 (5 bases). The specimen was CD4+ T cells from blood, collected at the 22-month timepoint. The sequence was obtained from a human patient who received a liver transplant. Some T cells may have come from the graft donor. The DNA for the CDR3 is TGTGCCAGCAGCTTATCGGGGAATGAGCAGTTCTTC. Its translation is CASSLSGNEQFF. The full variable domain, with the rest looked up from reference TRBV7-9 and TRBJ2-1, is DTGVSQNPRHKITKRGQNVTFRCDPISEHNRLYWYRQTLGQGPEFLTYFQNEAQLEKSRLLSDRFSAERPKGSFSTLEIQRTEQGDSAMYLCASSLSGNEQFFGPGTRLTVL.